This T cell receptor (beta chain) was obtained from a study of T-cell reconstitution after alpha-beta-depleted transplantation in children. This CDR3 has 14 amino acids. Germline V gene data show CDR1 as DFQATT and CDR2 as SNEGSKA (reference sequence). Trimming left V 5 bases short and J 8 bases short, with 19 bases between. Preparation of the TCRbeta library used unique molecular identifiers. TCRdb ran MiXCR on the PCR reads and lists one entry per CDR3 protein. There are about 410,000 distinct CDR3 sequences in the sample; roughly 21% occur only once, and around 3.9% lies in the top ten. The TCR originated in a human donor who donated a stem cell graft to a child with acute myeloid leukemia. Sequenced material: PBMCs from the stem cell graft donor, taken from the stem cell graft. The rearrangement joins TRBV20-1 to TRBJ2-1; D is possibly TRBD2 (6 bases). This CDR3 is CSARELAGWDEQFF. The CDR3 region has the DNA TGCAGTGCTCGGGAACTCGCGGGATGGGATGAGCAGTTCTTC.